These 24 T cell receptor beta chains were all obtained from the same sample, sequenced in a study of blood T cell repertoires in COVID-19. Sequencing used immunoSEQ multiplex PCR; TCRdb keeps in-frame clones, though not all of them. The profile shows about 150,000 clones, 80% to 90% of them singletons. Sample: peripheral blood. These receptors were collected from a man older than 75 with acute or convalescent COVID-19.

The chain recombines TRBV2 with TRBJ1-5, with TRBD1 as a possible D gene (6 bases). Trimming left V 7 bases short and J 9 bases short, with 16 bases between. CDR1 is SNHLY and CDR2 is FYNNEI in the germline V gene. The CDR3 consists of 13 residues. Here the CDR3 reads CASKLDSPGPQHF. The CDR3 DNA sequence: TGTGCCAGCAAACTGGACAGTCCCGGGCCCCAGCATTTT.

The genes are TRBV5-1 and TRBJ2-7, with 12 bases identical to TRBD2. Germline CDR1 and CDR2: SGHRS and YFSETQ. V was clipped by 4 bases and J by 5 bases; unmatched bases: 4. The CDR3 consists of 14 residues. The CDR3 bases are TGCGCCAGCAGCGAGACTAGCGGGAGCCACGAGCAGTACTTC. Translating gives CASSETSGSHEQYF.

The rearrangement uses TRBV5-5 and TRBJ1-3; D ambiguous. CDR3 length: 15 amino acids. In germline, CDR1 is SGHKS, CDR2 YYEKEE (reference sequence). Trimming removed 0 bases at V and 0 bases at J, with 7 bases between. CDR3: CASSLAPSSGNTIYF. The CDR3 DNA reads TGTGCCAGCAGCTTGGCCCCCAGCTCTGGAAACACCATATATTTT. Together with reference TRBV5-5 and TRBJ1-3, the CDR3 gives the full variable domain: DAGVTQSPTHLIKTRGQQVTLRCSPISGHKSVSWYQQVLGQGPQFIFQYYEKEERGRGNFPDRFSARQFPNYSSELNVNALLLGDSALYLCASSLAPSSGNTIYFGEGSWLTVV.

V and J are TRBV2 and TRBJ2-2; 10 nucleotides match TRBD2. CDR1 SNHLY and CDR2 FYNNEI come from the germline V gene. This CDR3 is 15 amino acids long. Germline trimming cut 6 bases from V and 2 bases from J; bases unmatched to any gene: 3. The CDR3 loop reads CASSTSGENTGELFF. The CDR3 nucleotides read TGTGCCAGCAGCACTAGCGGGGAAAACACCGGGGAGCTGTTTTTT. The whole variable domain, remainder taken from reference TRBV2 and TRBJ2-2, is EPEVTQTPSHQVTQMGQEVILRCVPISNHLYFYWYRQILGQKVEFLVSFYNNEISEKSEIFDDQFSVERPDGSNFTLKIRSTKLEDSAMYFCASSTSGENTGELFFGEGSRLTVL.

The chain carries TRBV9 and TRBJ1-4; 10 bases agree with TRBD1. This CDR3 spans 14 amino acids. Germline assignment: CDR1 SGDLS and CDR2 YYNGEE. With 5 bases clipped from V and 7 bases from J, the junction kept 5 bases outside the gene matches. This CDR3 is CASRRTGGSEKLFF. In DNA form, the CDR3 reads TGTGCCAGCAGACGGACAGGGGGAAGTGAAAAACTGTTTTTT.

This chain links TRBV19 with TRBJ1-2, with 9 bases that match TRBD1. V shed 7 bases and J 7 bases; nucleotides not matched to a gene: 16. The CDR3 is made up of 16 amino acids. CDR1 and CDR2 (germline): LNHDA, SQIVND (reference sequence). Here the CDR3 DNA reads TGTGCCAGTAACCCAGGAGGCGGGACAGGGATGCGTGGCTACACCTTC. It encodes CASNPGGGTGMRGYTF.

The rearrangement links TRBV4-1 to TRBJ2-2, with D maybe TRBD2 (6 bases). V lost 4 bases to trimming and J lost 5 bases, with 14 bases between them. The germline V gene has CDR1 MGHRA and CDR2 YSYEKL. CDR3 length: 15 residues. DNA for the CDR3: TGCGCCAGCAGCCGCAATGGAGGGAGGACCGGGGAGCTGTTTTTT. Encoded protein: CASSRNGGRTGELFF.

This clone appeared a few times. The chain carries TRBV29-1 and TRBJ2-1, with TRBD2 identical over 11 bases. The V gene end was trimmed by 0 bases and the J gene end by 15 bases; junction bases not matched to a gene: 4. The length of the CDR3 is 12 residues. CDR1 and CDR2 (germline): SQVTM, ANQGSEA. CDR3 nucleotides: TGCAGCGTTGAAGATCCCGGGACTAGCGGGTTCTTC. Protein sequence: CSVEDPGTSGFF.

This chain connects TRBV28 to TRBJ1-1; a weak D match, TRBD1 (6 bases). The CDR3 has 15 residues. V was cut by 5 bases and J by 4 bases, with 17 bases left in between. CDR1 and CDR2 from the germline V gene are MDHEN and SYDVKM. The DNA for the CDR3 is TGTGCCAGCAGTATACCAAGACAGGAGCGCACTGAAGCTTTCTTT. Protein sequence: CASSIPRQERTEAFF.

V and J are TRBV11-2 and TRBJ1-1; possibly TRBD1 for D (5 bases). Trimming pared 5 bases from V and 5 bases from J, leaving 15 bases between. The CDR3 loop spans 14 amino acids. Germline loops: CDR1 SGHAT, CDR2 FQNNGV. The CDR3 loop is CASSLLRGGTEAFF. In DNA, the CDR3 is TGTGCCAGCAGCCTACTTCGGGGGGGGACTGAAGCTTTCTTT.

This chain joins TRBV6-1 and TRBJ1-1; perhaps TRBD1 as D (5 bases). V was pared by 0 bases and J by 4 bases, with 15 bases between. Germline V gene lookup returns CDR1 MNHNS and CDR2 SASEGT. The CDR3 has 16 amino acids. CDR3 in DNA: TGTGCCAGCAGTGAAGCAAGTGGGGGGACCGGCACTGAAGCTTTCTTT. Protein sequence: CASSEASGGTGTEAFF.

V usage is TRBV10-2 and J usage is TRBJ1-1; no definite D call. Per the germline V gene, CDR1 is WSHSY and CDR2 is SAAADI. Trimming removed 6 bases from V and 5 bases from J, with 13 bases in between. This CDR3 spans 13 amino acids. Here the CDR3 reads CASRFGERTEAFF. CDR3 DNA: TGCGCCAGCAGGTTCGGGGAAAGGACTGAAGCTTTCTTT.

This chain joins TRBV4-1 and TRBJ1-3; D ambiguous. The CDR3 totals 16 residues. Trimming took off 1 base at V and 0 bases at J, with 10 bases between the two ends. CDR1 and CDR2 (germline): MGHRA, YSYEKL. Written as DNA, the CDR3 is TGCGCCAGCAGCCAAGCCACTGACTTCTCTGGAAACACCATATATTTT. This codes for CASSQATDFSGNTIYF.

The chain combines TRBV24-1 with TRBJ2-3; D might be TRBD1 (6 bases). V gave up 7 bases and J gave up 3 bases, with 13 bases separating them. Germline assignment: CDR1 KGHDR and CDR2 SFDVKD. The CDR3 runs to 14 residues. The CDR3 nucleotides are TGTGCCACCAGAAGCAGGGGCCCGACAGATACGCAGTATTTT. Amino acid sequence: CATRSRGPTDTQYF.

This clone occurred once. The chain uses TRBV5-4 and TRBJ2-5; 9 bases are a match to TRBD1. Germline-derived CDR1 and CDR2 are SGHNT and YYREEE (reference sequence). The CDR3 sequence is 17 residues long. The V segment lost 4 bases and the J segment 2 bases; nucleotides outside the gene matches: 12. The CDR3, as DNA: TGTGCCAGCAGCCTGGGATCGGGACAGGGTTGGCAAGAGACCCAGTACTTC. Protein sequence: CASSLGSGQGWQETQYF. Full variable domain (missing parts from reference TRBV5-4 and TRBJ2-5): ETGVTQSPTHLIKTRGQQVTLRCSSQSGHNTVSWYQQALGQGPQFIFQYYREEENGRGNFPPRFSGLQFPNYSSELNVNALELDDSALYLCASSLGSGQGWQETQYFGPGTRLLVL.

The chain recombines TRBV5-1 with TRBJ2-7; 11 nucleotides agree with TRBD2. This CDR3 has 15 amino acids. V lost 3 bases and J lost 3; bases outside the gene matches: 5. The germline V gene encodes CDR1 SGHRS and CDR2 YFSETQ. CDR3 amino acids: CASSSGTSGLYEQYF. The DNA of the CDR3 is TGCGCCAGCAGCTCGGGGACTAGCGGACTCTACGAGCAGTACTTC.

The CDR3 DNA follows: TGCGCCAGCAGCCAACCTCCGAGCGATGGGAGAGAGCCGTACACAGATACGCAGTATTTT. This translates into CASSQPPSDGREPYTDTQYF. The gene calls are TRBV5-1 and TRBJ2-3, with TRBD2 as a possible D gene (5 bases). V shed 4 bases and J shed 2 bases, with 29 bases lying between them. From germline, CDR1 is SGHRS and CDR2 YFSETQ. The CDR3 has 20 amino acids.

Concerning this clone: A junction boundary mismatches the germline segment, possibly from a read error. This sample includes further DNA sequences coding for the same CDR3. This chain uses TRBV10-1 with TRBJ1-2; a weak D match, TRBD1 (6 bases). The CDR3 sequence is 13 residues long. Germline loops: CDR1 WNHNN, CDR2 SYGVQD (reference sequence). CDR3 protein: CASSRQANYGYTF. DNA of the CDR3: TGCGCCAGCAGTCGACAGGCTAACTATGGCTATACCTTC.

This chain links TRBV5-1 with TRBJ1-1; 10 positions match TRBD1. CDR3 length equals 14 residues. V lost 8 bases and J lost 5; bases outside the gene matches: 9. Germline values: CDR1 SGHRS, CDR2 YFSETQ. The CDR3 DNA reads as TGCGCCAGTCTGGACAGGGGGAGGAAGACTGAAGCTTTCTTT. Its protein is CASLDRGRKTEAFF.

The genes are TRBV5-1 and TRBJ2-5; no firm D call. There are 15 residues in the CDR3. Germline-derived CDR1 and CDR2 are SGHRS and YFSETQ. Trimming left V 1 base short and J 1 base short, with 11 bases between. Here the CDR3 reads CASSLTRGGQETQYF. The DNA of the CDR3 is TGCGCCAGCAGCTTGACACGCGGCGGCCAAGAGACCCAGTACTTC.

The rearrangement joins TRBV5-1 to TRBJ2-3, with 12 bases aligning to TRBD2. CDR1 and CDR2 from the germline V gene are SGHRS and YFSETQ. The CDR3 has 16 residues. J lost 5 bases, V lost 4 bases, and 8 bases had no gene match. CDR3 residues: CASSPWTSGTGDTQYF. CDR3 in DNA: TGCGCCAGCAGCCCCTGGACTAGCGGGACGGGAGATACGCAGTATTTT.

The rearrangement joins TRBV6-1 to TRBJ2-5; D is unresolved. V dropped 1 base and J dropped 5 bases, with 5 bases sitting between them. The CDR3 consists of 12 residues. Germline CDR1 and CDR2: MNHNS and SASEGT. This CDR3 reads CASSEGLETQYF. CDR3 nucleotides: TGTGCCAGCAGTGAAGGGCTTGAGACCCAGTACTTC.

J is TRBJ1-1 and V is TRBV5-1, with D perhaps matching TRBD1 (5 bases). The CDR3 runs 16 residues. The V gene's germline CDR1 is SGHRS and CDR2 YFSETQ. Trimming stripped 3 bases from V and 1 base from J, with 16 bases between. The CDR3 sequence is CASSSAIGGGNTEAFF. CDR3 sequence (DNA): TGCGCCAGCAGCTCCGCTATCGGGGGTGGGAACACTGAAGCTTTCTTT.

This clone was seen a few times. This chain links TRBV6-5 with TRBJ2-3; 10 bases line up with TRBD2. In germline, CDR1 is MNHEY, CDR2 SVGAGI. This CDR3 comprises 16 residues. The junction had 4 bases not matched to a gene; V was cut back by 3 bases and J by 1 base. The CDR3 region has the DNA TGTGCCAGCAGTTATAGGACTAGCGGACGCACAGATACGCAGTATTTT. Translating gives CASSYRTSGRTDTQYF.